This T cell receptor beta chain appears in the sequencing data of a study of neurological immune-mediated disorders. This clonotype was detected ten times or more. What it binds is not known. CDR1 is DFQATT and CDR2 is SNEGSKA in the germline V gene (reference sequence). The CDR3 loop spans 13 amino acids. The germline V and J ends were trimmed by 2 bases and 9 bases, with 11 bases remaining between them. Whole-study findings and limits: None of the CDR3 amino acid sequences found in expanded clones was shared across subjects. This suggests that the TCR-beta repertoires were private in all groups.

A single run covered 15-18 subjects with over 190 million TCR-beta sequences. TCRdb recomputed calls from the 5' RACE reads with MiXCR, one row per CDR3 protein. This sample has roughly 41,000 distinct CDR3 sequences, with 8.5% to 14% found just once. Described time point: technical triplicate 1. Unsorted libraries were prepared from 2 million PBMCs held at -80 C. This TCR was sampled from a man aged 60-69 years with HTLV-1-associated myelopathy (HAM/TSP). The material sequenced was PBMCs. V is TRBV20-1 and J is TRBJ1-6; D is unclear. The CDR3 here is CSARRLTSSPLHF. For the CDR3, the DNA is TGCAGTGCTAGACGGCTTACAAGTTCACCCCTCCACTTT.